Sequencing of this T cell receptor beta chain was carried out in a study of cytomegalovirus exposure and HLA in healthy donors. Losses at the gene ends were 2 bases for V and 7 bases for J; bases not matched to a gene: 10. From germline, CDR1 is SGHRS and CDR2 YFSETQ. This CDR3 region has 16 residues. Both 60 Vbeta primers and 13 Jbeta primers went into the PCR. The protocol was immunoSEQ multiplex PCR, while the TCRdb copy is restricted to in-frame clones and leaves out a portion. The sample has about 61,000 clones; 70% to 90% are singletons. The sequence came from a man aged 25 to 40 in good health and CMV-seropositive. J is TRBJ2-1 and V is TRBV5-1, with 9 positions matching TRBD2. Specimen: PBMCs. CDR3 sequence (DNA): TGCGCCAGCAGCTTTGTCGCCGGGACTAGCTCGAATGAGCAGTTCTTC. It codes for CASSFVAGTSSNEQFF.